This note documents a single T cell receptor beta chain sequence. The data belong to a study of patients and donors after allogeneic stem cell transplantation. One entry per CDR3 protein results from TCRdb running MiXCR on the RT-PCR reads. The sample has about 230,000 distinct CDR3 sequences; roughly 13% are singletons. This TCR came from a human donor who was either an allogeneic HSCT recipient or a stem cell or donor lymphocyte infusion donor (not recorded which). It is not recorded whose cells these are; they may come from a transplant donor. Material: blood, either unsorted or a sorted T cell fraction (not recorded which).

The CDR3, as DNA: TGTGCCAGCAGCGTACTCTCCAGCTCCTATAATTCACCCCTCCACTTT. This codes for CASSVLSSSYNSPLHF. The chain carries TRBV9 and TRBJ1-6; D gene unclear. Between the trimmed V and J ends, which lost 1 base and 0 bases, there was a span of 8 bases. CDR3 size: 16 residues. Per the germline V gene, CDR1 is SGDLS and CDR2 is YYNGEE.